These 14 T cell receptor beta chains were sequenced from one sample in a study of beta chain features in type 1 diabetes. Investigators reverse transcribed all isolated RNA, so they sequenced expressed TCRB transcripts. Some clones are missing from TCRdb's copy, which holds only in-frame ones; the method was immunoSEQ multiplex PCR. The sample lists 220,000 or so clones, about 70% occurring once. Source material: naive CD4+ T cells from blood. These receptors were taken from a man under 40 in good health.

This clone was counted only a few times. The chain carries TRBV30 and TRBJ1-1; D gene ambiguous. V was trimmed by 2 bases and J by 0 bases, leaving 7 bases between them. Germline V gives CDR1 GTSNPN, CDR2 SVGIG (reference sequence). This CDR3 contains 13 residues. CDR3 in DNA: TGTGCCTGGAGTCTAGGGCTGAACACTGAAGCTTTCTTT. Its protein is CAWSLGLNTEAFF.

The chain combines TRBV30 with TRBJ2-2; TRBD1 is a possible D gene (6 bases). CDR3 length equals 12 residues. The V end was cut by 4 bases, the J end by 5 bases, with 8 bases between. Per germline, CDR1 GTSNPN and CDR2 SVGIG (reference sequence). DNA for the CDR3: TGTGCCTGGAATAGGGGGACCGGGGAGCTGTTTTTT. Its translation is CAWNRGTGELFF.

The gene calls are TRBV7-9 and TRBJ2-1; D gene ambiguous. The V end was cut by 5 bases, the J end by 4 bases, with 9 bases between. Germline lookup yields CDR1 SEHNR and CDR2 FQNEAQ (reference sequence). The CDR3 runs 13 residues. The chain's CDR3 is CASSTDGYNEQFF. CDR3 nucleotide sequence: TGTGCCAGCAGCACCGACGGGTACAATGAGCAGTTCTTC.

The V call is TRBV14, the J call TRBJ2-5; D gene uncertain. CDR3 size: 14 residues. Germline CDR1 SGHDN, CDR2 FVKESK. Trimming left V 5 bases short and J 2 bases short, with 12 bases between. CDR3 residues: CASSKRRDQETQYF. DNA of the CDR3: TGTGCCAGCAGCAAAAGGAGAGATCAAGAGACCCAGTACTTC.

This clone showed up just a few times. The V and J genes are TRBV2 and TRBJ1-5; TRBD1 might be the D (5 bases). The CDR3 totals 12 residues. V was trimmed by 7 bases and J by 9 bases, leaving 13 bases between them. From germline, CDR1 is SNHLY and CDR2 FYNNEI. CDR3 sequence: CASKDSLLPQHF. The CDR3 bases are TGTGCCAGCAAAGACAGCCTGCTGCCCCAGCATTTT.

CDR3 sequence (DNA): TGTGCCAGCAGCGTCTCTCCAGTTTCCTACGAGCAGTACTTC. It specifies CASSVSPVSYEQYF. The chain couples TRBV9 to TRBJ2-7; D not certain. Germline CDR1 SGDLS, CDR2 YYNGEE. Trimming removed 2 bases from V and 1 base from J, with 10 bases in between. This CDR3 contains 14 residues.

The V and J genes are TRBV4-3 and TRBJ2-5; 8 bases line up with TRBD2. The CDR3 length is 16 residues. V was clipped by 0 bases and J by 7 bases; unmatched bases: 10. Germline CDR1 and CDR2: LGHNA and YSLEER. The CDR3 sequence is CASSQDISGGPGTQYF. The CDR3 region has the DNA TGCGCCAGCAGCCAAGATATAAGCGGGGGTCCAGGGACCCAGTACTTC.

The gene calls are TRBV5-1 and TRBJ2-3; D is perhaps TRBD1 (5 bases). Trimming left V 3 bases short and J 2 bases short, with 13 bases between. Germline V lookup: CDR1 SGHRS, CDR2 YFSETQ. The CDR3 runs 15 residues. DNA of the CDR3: TGCGCCAGCAGCTATAGAGGACAAACCACAGATACGCAGTATTTT. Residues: CASSYRGQTTDTQYF.

The CDR3: CASSYEKGGTQFF. The CDR3 DNA follows: TGTGCCAGCAGTTACGAAAAGGGTGGAACACAGTTCTTC. The genes are TRBV6-5 and TRBJ2-1; no clear D. This CDR3 contains 13 residues. The germline V gene encodes CDR1 MNHEY and CDR2 SVGAGI. V was cut by 2 bases and J by 13 bases, with 15 bases left in between.

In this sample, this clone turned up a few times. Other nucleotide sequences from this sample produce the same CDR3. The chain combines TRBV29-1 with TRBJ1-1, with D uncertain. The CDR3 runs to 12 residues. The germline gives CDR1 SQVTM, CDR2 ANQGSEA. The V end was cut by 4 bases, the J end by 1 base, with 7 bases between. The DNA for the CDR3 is TGCAGCGTTGTGGCAGGGAACACTGAAGCTTTCTTT. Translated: CSVVAGNTEAFF.

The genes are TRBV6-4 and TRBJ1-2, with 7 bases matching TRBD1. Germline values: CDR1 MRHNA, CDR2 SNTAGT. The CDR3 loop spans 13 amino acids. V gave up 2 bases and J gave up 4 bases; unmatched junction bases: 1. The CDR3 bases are TGTGCCAGCAGTGACCCAGGGGGCTATGGCTACACCTTC. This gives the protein CASSDPGGYGYTF.

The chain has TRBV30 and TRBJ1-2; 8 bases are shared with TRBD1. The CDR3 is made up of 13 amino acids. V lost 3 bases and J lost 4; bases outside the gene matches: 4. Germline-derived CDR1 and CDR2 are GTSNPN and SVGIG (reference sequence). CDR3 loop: CAWSDRGGYGYTF. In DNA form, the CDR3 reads TGTGCCTGGAGCGACAGGGGAGGCTATGGCTACACCTTC.

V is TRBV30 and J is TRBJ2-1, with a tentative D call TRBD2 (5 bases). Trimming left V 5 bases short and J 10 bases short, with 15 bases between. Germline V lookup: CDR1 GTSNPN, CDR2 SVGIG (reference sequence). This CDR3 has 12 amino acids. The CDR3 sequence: CAWRGPSGEQFF. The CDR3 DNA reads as TGTGCCTGGCGAGGGCCCTCGGGGGAGCAGTTCTTC.

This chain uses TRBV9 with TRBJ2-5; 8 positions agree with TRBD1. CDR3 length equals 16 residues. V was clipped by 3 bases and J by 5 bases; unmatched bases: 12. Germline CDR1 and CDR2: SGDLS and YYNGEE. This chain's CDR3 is CASSASGTGLGETQYF. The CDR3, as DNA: TGTGCCAGCAGCGCGTCTGGGACAGGCCTAGGGGAGACCCAGTACTTC.